The 9 T cell receptor beta chains in this list originate from one sample, sequenced in a study of blood T cell repertoires in COVID-19. Profiling relied on immunoSEQ multiplex PCR, and the TCRdb table lists in-frame clones only, not all of them. The repertoire includes around 110,000 clones, over 80% of them detected once, and approximately 1.3% sits in the top ten. Source material: peripheral blood. Every receptor here comes from a woman in her thirties with acute or convalescent COVID-19.

The CDR3 DNA reads TGTGCCAGCAGCCGACAAGGGACTAGCGCTAACAATGAGCAGTTCTTC. This sequence encodes CASSRQGTSANNEQFF. The gene calls are TRBV3-1 (or the pseudogene TRBV3-2) and TRBJ2-1; 10 bases align to TRBD2. CDR1 is LGHDT, CDR2 YNNKEL, per germline (reference sequence). The CDR3 is 16 residues long. The ends lost 4 bases at V and 5 bases at J; junction bases unmatched: 8.

CDR3 sequence (DNA): TGTGCCAGCAGCCCAAACGGACTAGCGGGACGAGAGACCCAGTACTTC. It translates to CASSPNGLAGRETQYF. The chain carries TRBV7-2 and TRBJ2-5, with TRBD2 matching 12 bases. This CDR3 region has 16 residues. Germline assignment: CDR1 SGHTA and CDR2 FQGNSA. The trim removed 5 bases at V and 4 bases at J, leaving 8 bases unmatched. Full variable domain (outside the CDR3, taken from reference TRBV7-2 and TRBJ2-5): GAGVSQSPSNKVTEKGKDVELRCDPISGHTALYWYRQSLGQGLEFLIYFQGNSAPDKSGLPSDRFSAERTGGSVSTLTIQRTQQEDSAVYLCASSPNGLAGRETQYFGPGTRLLVL.

The DNA of the CDR3 is TGCGCCAGCAGCCAATCTACCGGGACTAGTATCTACGAGCAGTACTTC. It is translated as CASSQSTGTSIYEQYF. This sequence joins TRBV4-3 and TRBJ2-7; 8 nucleotides line up with TRBD2. V gave up 2 bases and J gave up 3 bases; unmatched junction bases: 9. The CDR3 sequence is 16 residues long. CDR1 is LGHNA, CDR2 YSLEER, per germline.

The chain is built from TRBV25-1 and TRBJ2-7; a possible D gene is TRBD1 (5 bases). Trimming cost V 3 bases and J 2 bases, with 11 bases left between them. Germline CDR1 is MGHDK and CDR2 is SYGVNS. The CDR3 contains 14 residues. This CDR3 reads CASSDGQGTYEQYF. In nucleotides, the CDR3 is TGTGCCAGCAGTGATGGGCAGGGCACCTACGAGCAGTACTTC.

The CDR3 here is CASSRTSGGAPDTQYF. The CDR3 DNA follows: TGTGCCAGTAGCCGGACTAGCGGGGGGGCCCCAGATACGCAGTATTTT. The J gene is TRBJ2-3, the V gene TRBV19, with TRBD2 identical over 15 bases. In germline, CDR1 is LNHDA, CDR2 SQIVND (reference sequence). CDR3 length: 16 amino acids. The trim removed 6 bases at V and 4 bases at J, leaving 5 bases unmatched.

This clone was seen a handful of times. The chain employs TRBV7-9 and TRBJ2-2, with 7 bases aligning to TRBD2. In germline, CDR1 is SEHNR, CDR2 FQNEAQ (reference sequence). This CDR3 is built from 17 residues. With V trimmed by 1 base and J by 0 bases, 5 bases remained unmatched. CDR3: CASSLVGSGSNTGELFF. CDR3 DNA: TGTGCCAGCAGCTTAGTCGGTAGCGGGTCGAACACCGGGGAGCTGTTTTTT.

This clone was picked up one time. The V and J genes are TRBV4-1 and TRBJ2-3; 8 nucleotides line up with TRBD2. V trimming: 6 bases; J trimming: 6 bases; junction bases outside the gene matches: 5. Germline CDR1 is MGHRA and CDR2 is YSYEKL. The CDR3 is 13 residues long. The CDR3 sequence: CASSLSGSDTQYF. The CDR3 bases are TGCGCCAGCAGTCTCAGCGGGAGTGATACGCAGTATTTT.

The J gene is TRBJ1-2, the V gene TRBV2; D unclear. Trimming shortened V by 11 bases and J by 7 bases, and 20 bases separated the two germline ends. The CDR3 has 13 residues. CDR1 and CDR2 (germline): SNHLY, FYNNEI. The CDR3 bases are TGTGCCCCGGAGGCACTAAACTCTCTTGGCTACACCTTC. It is translated as CAPEALNSLGYTF.

V usage is TRBV6-2 or TRBV6-3 and J usage is TRBJ2-3; 10 bases align to TRBD1. Germline V gene sequence: CDR1 MNHEY, CDR2 SVGEGT. Trimming cost V 5 bases and J 1 base; bases outside gene matches: 9. This CDR3 has 17 residues. The CDR3 bases are TGTGCCAGCAGTGACAGGGGGCCTCGCACTGGCACAGATACGCAGTATTTT. Encoded protein: CASSDRGPRTGTDTQYF.